This TCR beta chain originates from a study of cytomegalovirus exposure and HLA in healthy donors. Findings and limits, study-wide: An Asian-associated ancestry cluster reportedly showed fewer N-insertions than the approximately 600-donor mean in a later analysis. Associated with HLA alleles at 0.05 false discovery rate in a later analysis were 16,951 TCR beta sequences. In a later analysis, TCR beta V- and J-gene trimming showed a link to a missense DCLRE1C variant.

This PCR relied on a set of 60 Vbeta primers and 13 Jbeta primers. Produced via immunoSEQ multiplex PCR; TCRdb's table is partial and in-frame only. The table shows some 160,000 clones, with roughly 79% occurring only once. V lost 6 bases to trimming and J lost 0 bases; unmatched junction nucleotides: 5. Germline-derived CDR1 and CDR2 are LNHDA and SQIVND (reference sequence). This CDR3 has 14 residues. On this clone itself: Its antigen is not known.

Sequencing input: PBMCs. This chain connects TRBV19 to TRBJ2-7; 7 bases map to TRBD1. The receptor comes from a man aged 40-50 years in good health and CMV-seronegative. This chain's CDR3 is CASRIRGSSYEQYF. In DNA form, the CDR3 reads TGTGCCAGTAGGATCAGGGGGTCCTCCTACGAGCAGTACTTC.